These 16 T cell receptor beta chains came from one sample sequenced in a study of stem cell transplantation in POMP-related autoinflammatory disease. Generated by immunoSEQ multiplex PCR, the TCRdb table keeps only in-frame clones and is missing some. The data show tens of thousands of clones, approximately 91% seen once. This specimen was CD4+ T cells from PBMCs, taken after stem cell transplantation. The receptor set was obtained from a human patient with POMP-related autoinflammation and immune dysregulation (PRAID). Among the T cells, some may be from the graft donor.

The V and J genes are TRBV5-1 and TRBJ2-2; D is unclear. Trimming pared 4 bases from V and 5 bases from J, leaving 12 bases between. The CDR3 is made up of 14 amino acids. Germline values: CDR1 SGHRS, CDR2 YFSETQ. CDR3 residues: CASSPNPNTGELFF. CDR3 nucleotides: TGCGCCAGCAGCCCGAACCCTAATACCGGGGAGCTGTTTTTT.

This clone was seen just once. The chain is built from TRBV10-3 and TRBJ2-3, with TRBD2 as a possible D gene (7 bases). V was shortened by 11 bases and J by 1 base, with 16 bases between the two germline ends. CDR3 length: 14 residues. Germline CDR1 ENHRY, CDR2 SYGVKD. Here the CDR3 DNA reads TGTGCCTCCGAGGGGGGGGATCGCACAGATACGCAGTATTTT. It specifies CASEGGDRTDTQYF.

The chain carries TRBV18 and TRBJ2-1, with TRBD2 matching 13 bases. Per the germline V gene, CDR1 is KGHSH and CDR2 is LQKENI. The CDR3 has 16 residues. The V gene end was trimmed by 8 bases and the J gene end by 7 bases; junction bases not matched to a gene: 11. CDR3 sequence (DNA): TGTGCCAGCGCAACCCGACTAGCGGGGGGTAAGAATGAGCAGTTCTTC. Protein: CASATRLAGGKNEQFF.

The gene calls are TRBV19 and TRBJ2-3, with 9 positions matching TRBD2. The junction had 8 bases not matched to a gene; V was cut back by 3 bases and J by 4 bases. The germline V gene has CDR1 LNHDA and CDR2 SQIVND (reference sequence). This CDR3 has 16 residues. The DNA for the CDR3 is TGTGCCAGTAGTATCGGGCTAGCGGGGATGGCAGATACGCAGTATTTT. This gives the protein CASSIGLAGMADTQYF.

The CDR3 region is CASSIGPQPQHF. CDR3 coding DNA: TGTGCCAGTAGTATAGGACCGCAGCCCCAGCATTTT. This chain uses TRBV19 with TRBJ1-5; D gene uncertain. This CDR3 has 12 residues. Trimming removed 1 base from V and 7 bases from J, with 5 bases in between. CDR1 is LNHDA, CDR2 SQIVND, per germline (reference sequence).

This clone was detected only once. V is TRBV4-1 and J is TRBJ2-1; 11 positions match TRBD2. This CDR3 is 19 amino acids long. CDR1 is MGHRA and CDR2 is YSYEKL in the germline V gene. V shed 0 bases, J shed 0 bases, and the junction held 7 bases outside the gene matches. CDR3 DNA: TGCGCCAGCAGCCAAGAGATCGGACTAGCGGGCGGCTCCTACAATGAGCAGTTCTTC. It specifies CASSQEIGLAGGSYNEQFF.

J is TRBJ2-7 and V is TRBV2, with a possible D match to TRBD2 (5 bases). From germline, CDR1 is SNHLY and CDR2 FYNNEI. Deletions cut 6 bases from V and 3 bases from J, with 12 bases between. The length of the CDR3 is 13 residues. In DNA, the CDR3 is TGTGCCAGCAGGCCGTTCGGGAACTACGAGCAGTACTTC. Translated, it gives CASRPFGNYEQYF.

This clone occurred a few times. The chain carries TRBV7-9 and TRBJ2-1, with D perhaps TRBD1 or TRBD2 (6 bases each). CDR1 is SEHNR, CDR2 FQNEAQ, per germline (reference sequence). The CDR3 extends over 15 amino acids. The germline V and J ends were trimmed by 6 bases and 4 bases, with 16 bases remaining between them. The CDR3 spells CASSDGGGTYNEQFF. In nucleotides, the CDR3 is TGTGCCAGCAGTGACGGGGGCGGGACATACAATGAGCAGTTCTTC.

CDR3 amino acids: CASSLREETQYF. CDR3 DNA: TGTGCCAGCAGTTTGAGGGAAGAGACCCAGTACTTC. The chain joins TRBV28 to TRBJ2-5; D might be TRBD2 (5 bases). The CDR3 sequence is 12 residues long. V was pared by 3 bases and J by 3 bases, with 5 bases between. CDR1 is MDHEN, CDR2 SYDVKM, per germline.

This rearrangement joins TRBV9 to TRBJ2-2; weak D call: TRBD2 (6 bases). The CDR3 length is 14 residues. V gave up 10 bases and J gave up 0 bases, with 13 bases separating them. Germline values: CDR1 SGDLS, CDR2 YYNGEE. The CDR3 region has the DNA TGTGCCTCTACGGAGGGATCGAACACCGGGGAGCTGTTTTTT. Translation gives CASTEGSNTGELFF.

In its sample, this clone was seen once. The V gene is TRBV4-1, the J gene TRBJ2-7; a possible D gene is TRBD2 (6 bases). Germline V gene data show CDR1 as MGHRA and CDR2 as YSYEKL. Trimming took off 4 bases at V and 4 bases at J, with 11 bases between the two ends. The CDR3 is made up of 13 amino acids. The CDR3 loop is CASSPRAGYEQYV. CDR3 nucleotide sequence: TGCGCCAGCAGCCCCCGGGCGGGGTACGAGCAGTACGTC.

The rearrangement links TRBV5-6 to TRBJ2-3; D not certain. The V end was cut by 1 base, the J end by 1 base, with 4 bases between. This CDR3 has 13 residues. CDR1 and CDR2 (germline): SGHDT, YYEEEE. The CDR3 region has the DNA TGTGCCAGCAGCTTGAAAGGCACAGATACGCAGTATTTT. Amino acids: CASSLKGTDTQYF.

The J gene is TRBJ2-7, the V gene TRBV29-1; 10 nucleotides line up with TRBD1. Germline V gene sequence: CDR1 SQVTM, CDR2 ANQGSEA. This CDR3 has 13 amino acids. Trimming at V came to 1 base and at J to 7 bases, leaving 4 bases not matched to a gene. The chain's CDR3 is CSVEADRGLEQYF. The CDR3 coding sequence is TGCAGCGTTGAAGCCGACAGGGGGCTTGAGCAGTACTTC.

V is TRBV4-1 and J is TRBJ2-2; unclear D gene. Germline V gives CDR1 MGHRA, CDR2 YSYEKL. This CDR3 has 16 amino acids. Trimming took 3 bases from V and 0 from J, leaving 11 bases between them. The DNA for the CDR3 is TGCGCCAGCAGCCAGATGCTCATGGCGAACACCGGGGAGCTGTTTTTT. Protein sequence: CASSQMLMANTGELFF.

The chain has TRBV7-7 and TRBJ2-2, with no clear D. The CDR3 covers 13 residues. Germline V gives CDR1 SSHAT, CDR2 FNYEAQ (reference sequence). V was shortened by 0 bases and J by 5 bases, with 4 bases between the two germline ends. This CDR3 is CASSLAATGELFF. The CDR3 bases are TGTGCCAGCAGCTTAGCAGCAACCGGGGAGCTGTTTTTT.

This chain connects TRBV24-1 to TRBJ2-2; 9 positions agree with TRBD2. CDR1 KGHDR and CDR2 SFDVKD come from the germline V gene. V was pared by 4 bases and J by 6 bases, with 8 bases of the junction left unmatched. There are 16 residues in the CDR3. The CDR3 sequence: CATSDPGTSFPGELFF. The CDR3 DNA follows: TGTGCCACCAGTGACCCCGGGACTAGCTTTCCCGGGGAGCTGTTTTTT.